Shown below are 20 T cell receptor beta chains from a single sample sequenced in a study of T cells after yellow fever vaccination. TCRdb analysed the 5' RACE reads with MiXCR anew, one entry per CDR3 protein. This table has under 15,000 distinct CDR3 sequences, about 7.1% appearing once. The input for sequencing was PBMCs, either bulk or a sorted T-cell subset (CD4+, CD8+, memory, or dextramer-sorted; not recorded which), taken on the day of the yellow fever booster vaccination. These receptors were taken from a man aged 18 to 29 who received the YFV17D yellow fever vaccine.

This clonotype was seen at least ten times. The junction departs from the called germline gene at one end, perhaps through a read error. The chain uses TRBV7-7 and TRBJ2-3, with a possible D match to TRBD2 (6 bases). Germline values: CDR1 SSHAT, CDR2 FNYEAQ (reference sequence). This CDR3 has 15 amino acids. The chain's CDR3 is CASSPAGLPTDTQYF. The CDR3 DNA follows: TGTGCTAGCAGCCCGGCGGGGCTGCCCACAGATACGCAGTATTTT.

By sample share, this clonotype is medium-sized. V gene TRBV29-1 combines with J gene TRBJ2-3; D gene uncertain. This CDR3 is built from 10 residues. Germline V gene data show CDR1 as SQVTM and CDR2 as ANQGSEA. V was clipped by 3 bases and J by 15 bases, with 13 bases between them. The CDR3 reads CSVEFPTTYF. As DNA, the CDR3 is TGCAGCGTTGAGTTCCCGACCACTTATTTT.

This clonotype was counted many times. The rearrangement uses TRBV7-2 and TRBJ2-5; D is unclear. The CDR3 loop spans 15 amino acids. The ends were cut back, 4 bases at V and 5 bases at J, with 17 bases in the middle. Per the germline V gene, CDR1 is SGHTA and CDR2 is FQGNSA. The CDR3: CASSSRHSPEETQYF. DNA for the CDR3: TGTGCCAGCAGCTCCCGACACAGCCCAGAGGAGACCCAGTACTTC.

This clonotype was detected ten times or more. This rearrangement joins TRBV12-5 to TRBJ2-5; no clear D. The CDR3 is made up of 14 amino acids. The V gene's germline CDR1 is LGHNT and CDR2 FRNRAP. Trimming left V 0 bases short and J 2 bases short, with 7 bases between. The CDR3 loop reads CASGLVGGQETQYF. The DNA of the CDR3 is TGTGCTAGTGGTTTGGTAGGTGGACAAGAGACCCAGTACTTC.

This clonotype occurred many times. The V call is TRBV6-5, the J call TRBJ1-2, with 9 positions matching TRBD1. Trimming took 6 bases from V and 8 from J; bases not matched to a gene: 10. Germline V CDR1 and CDR2: MNHEY, SVGAGI. The CDR3 runs to 14 residues. The CDR3 sequence is CASRGGTGRGGYTF. DNA of the CDR3: TGTGCCAGCAGGGGTGGGACAGGGCGAGGCGGCTACACCTTC.

This clonotype was observed at least ten times. The J gene is TRBJ2-5, the V gene TRBV7-2; 9 bases fit TRBD2. The germline V gene encodes CDR1 SGHTA and CDR2 FQGNSA. This CDR3 comprises 14 residues. Trimming cost V 3 bases and J 3 bases; bases outside gene matches: 2. This CDR3 is CASSFASGEETQYF. In DNA form, the CDR3 reads TGTGCCAGCAGCTTTGCTAGCGGGGAAGAGACCCAGTACTTC.

In its sample, this clonotype was seen many times. V is TRBV12-3 or TRBV12-4 and J is TRBJ2-2; perhaps TRBD1 as D (5 bases). Trimming stripped 6 bases from V and 4 bases from J, with 9 bases between. The CDR3 extends over 13 amino acids. CDR3 amino acids: CASRGAGTGELFF. The DNA of the CDR3 is TGTGCCAGCAGAGGGGCCGGCACCGGGGAGCTGTTTTTT.

This clonotype was detected ten times or more. This sequence joins TRBV11-3 and TRBJ2-5; D gene ambiguous. Trimming stripped 5 bases from V and 7 bases from J, with 17 bases between. Germline assignment: CDR1 SGHNT and CDR2 YENEEA. CDR3 length: 14 amino acids. CDR3 coding DNA: TGTGCCAGCAGCAAAAGGGCTGGGTCGGGGACCCAGTACTTC. Translation gives CASSKRAGSGTQYF.

Ten or more counts support this clonotype. The J gene is TRBJ1-5, the V gene TRBV20-1; D call uncertain. Germline V gene data show CDR1 as DFQATT and CDR2 as SNEGSKA (reference sequence). Trimming left V 6 bases short and J 4 bases short, with 13 bases between. The CDR3 spans 13 residues. CDR3 region: CSALRGYNQPQHF. The CDR3 DNA reads TGCAGTGCCCTTCGAGGGTATAATCAGCCCCAGCATTTT.

This clonotype was detected many times. CDR3 in DNA: TGCGCCAGCAGCCAAGATGGGGGGGAACCCCGCTCTGGAAACACCATATATTTT. Translating gives CASSQDGGEPRSGNTIYF. V and J are TRBV4-3 and TRBJ1-3; D perhaps matches TRBD1 (5 bases). This CDR3 has 18 residues. Germline CDR1 is LGHNA and CDR2 is YSLEER. V lost 0 bases, J lost 0 bases, and 15 bases lay in between.

By frequency in the sample, this clonotype is medium-sized. The gene calls are TRBV5-1 and TRBJ1-1; D perhaps matches TRBD1 (5 bases). CDR3 size: 13 residues. The V gene's germline CDR1 is SGHRS and CDR2 YFSETQ. The V and J ends lost 0 bases and 7 bases respectively, with 10 bases between them. CDR3 in amino acids: CASSLAGIGEAFF. The CDR3, as DNA: TGCGCCAGCAGCTTGGCAGGGATTGGTGAAGCTTTCTTT.

This clonotype was detected ten times or more. This chain connects TRBV5-1 to TRBJ2-5; 7 positions agree with TRBD2. The CDR3 is 15 residues long. Germline assignment: CDR1 SGHRS and CDR2 YFSETQ. With V trimmed by 0 bases and J by 5 bases, 7 bases remained unmatched. The CDR3 loop is CASSLEPQGGETQYF. DNA of the CDR3: TGCGCCAGCAGCTTGGAACCTCAGGGAGGGGAGACCCAGTACTTC.

This clonotype was seen many times. J is TRBJ2-7 and V is TRBV7-2; TRBD2 might be the D (5 bases). In germline, CDR1 is SGHTA, CDR2 FQGNSA. The germline V and J ends were trimmed by 4 bases and 0 bases, with 16 bases remaining between them. The CDR3 consists of 16 residues. CDR3 sequence: CASSSFPRGSSYEQYF. As DNA, the CDR3 is TGTGCCAGCAGCTCATTTCCCCGGGGTAGCTCCTACGAGCAGTACTTC.

In its sample, this clonotype ranks as medium-sized. The chain combines TRBV12-3 or TRBV12-4 with TRBJ1-1, with a possible D match to TRBD1 (5 bases). V dropped 6 bases and J dropped 4 bases, with 12 bases sitting between them. This CDR3 has 13 amino acids. The CDR3 is CASSPGSGTEAFF. In nucleotides, the CDR3 is TGTGCCAGCAGCCCAGGGTCGGGCACTGAAGCTTTCTTT.

This clonotype is medium-sized by share. The chain has TRBV6-5 and TRBJ1-2; possibly TRBD1 for D (5 bases). Germline V gives CDR1 MNHEY, CDR2 SVGAGI. The CDR3 is 14 residues long. Trimming stripped 4 bases from V and 5 bases from J, with 14 bases between. The CDR3 protein is CASSLGGGPYGYTF. CDR3 DNA sequence: TGTGCCAGCAGTTTGGGGGGAGGGCCGTATGGCTACACCTTC.

Sample share makes this clonotype medium-sized (0.01 to 0.1%). This chain connects TRBV6-5 to TRBJ2-1, with 12 nucleotides matching TRBD2. The junction had 5 bases not matched to a gene; V was cut back by 7 bases and J by 4 bases. CDR1 and CDR2 (germline): MNHEY, SVGAGI. The CDR3 runs 15 residues. The CDR3 nucleotides are TGTGCCAGCAAGCTAGCGGGGGGGAGTTACAATGAGCAGTTCTTC. As protein: CASKLAGGSYNEQFF.

At least ten counts were recorded for this clonotype. This sequence joins TRBV6-5 and TRBJ2-2; D may match TRBD1 or TRBD2 (5 bases each). V lost 0 bases to trimming and J lost 6 bases, with 11 bases between them. Germline CDR1 MNHEY, CDR2 SVGAGI. The length of the CDR3 is 15 residues. Here the CDR3 reads CASSYSGVIAGELFF. DNA for the CDR3: TGTGCCAGCAGTTACTCGGGGGTAATCGCCGGGGAGCTGTTTTTT.

Relative to its sample, this clonotype is medium-sized (0.01 to 0.1%). CDR3 DNA: TGTGCCAGCAGTTTAGGGTCCTACGAGCAGTACGTC. Translation gives CASSLGSYEQYV. The chain joins TRBV12-3 or TRBV12-4 to TRBJ2-7, with D unresolved. V was pared by 1 base and J by 1 base, with 2 bases between. This CDR3 region has 12 residues.

This clonotype has at least ten counts. The V and J genes are TRBV4-1 and TRBJ1-1, with D maybe TRBD1 (5 bases). Trimming stripped 5 bases from V and 4 bases from J, with 11 bases between. The CDR3 length is 13 residues. The germline V gene encodes CDR1 MGHRA and CDR2 YSYEKL. CDR3 nucleotide sequence: TGCGCCAGCAGCTCCCCGGGACGCACTGAAGCTTTCTTT. Its translation is CASSSPGRTEAFF.

The rearrangement uses TRBV5-4 and TRBJ1-1; no firm D call. Per the germline V gene, CDR1 is SGHNT and CDR2 is YYREEE (reference sequence). The CDR3 extends over 14 amino acids. The V end lost 0 bases, the J end lost 4 bases, and 10 bases lay between the germline ends. The CDR3 here is CASSLAEDLTEAFF. CDR3 sequence (DNA): TGTGCCAGCAGCTTGGCCGAGGACCTCACTGAAGCTTTCTTT.